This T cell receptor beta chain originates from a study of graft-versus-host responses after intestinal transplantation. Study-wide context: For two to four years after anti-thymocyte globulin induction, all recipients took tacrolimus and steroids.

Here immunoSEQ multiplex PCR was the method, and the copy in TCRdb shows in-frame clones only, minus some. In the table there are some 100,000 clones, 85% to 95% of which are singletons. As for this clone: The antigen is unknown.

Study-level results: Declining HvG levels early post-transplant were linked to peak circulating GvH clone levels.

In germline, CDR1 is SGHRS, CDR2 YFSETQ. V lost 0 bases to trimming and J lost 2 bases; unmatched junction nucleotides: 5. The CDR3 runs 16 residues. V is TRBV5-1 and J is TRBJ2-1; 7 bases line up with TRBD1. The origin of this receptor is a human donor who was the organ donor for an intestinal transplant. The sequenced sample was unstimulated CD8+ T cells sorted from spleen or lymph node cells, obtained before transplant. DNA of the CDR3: TGCGCCAGCAGCTTGGGCGACAGGGAGACCTACAATGAGCAGTTCTTC. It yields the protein CASSLGDRETYNEQFF.